The present TCR beta chain was sequenced within a study of cytomegalovirus exposure and HLA in healthy donors. Study results and limitations: The authors enumerated roughly 160 TCR beta chains as linked to cytomegalovirus. First-cohort TCR clusters tended to co-occur in the 120 or so validation repertoires, a later analysis found. In vitro confirmation showed a few CMV-associated chains to be CMV antigen specific.

Assay used: immunoSEQ multiplex PCR; TCRdb lists only in-frame clones, some missing. The repertoire holds around 140,000 clones, with roughly nine tenths as singletons. Comment on this clone: Its antigen is unidentified.

The CDR3 length is 12 residues. The chain is built from TRBV23-1 and TRBJ2-5, with D unresolved. TRBV23-1 is designated an ORF whose function remains uncertain. Material: PBMCs. The clonotype originates from a woman in her late teens or twenties in good health and CMV-seronegative. The CDR3 DNA sequence: TGCGCGCCGTGTAAGCCTGTGGAGACCCAGTACTTC. Amino acid sequence: CAPCKPVETQYF.